This TCR beta chain emerged from a study of CD8+CD57+ T cells in acquired aplastic anemia (dated by TCRdb to the late 2010s). Background on the whole study: A mean of approximately 3 ug of DNA, ranging from roughly 0.19 to 30 ug, was extracted from sorted CD4+ and CD8+ cells. CD8+CD57+ expansion was defined as a frequency above the mean frequency observed in healthy subjects.

What the research found in general, with its limitations: No significant difference in CD8+ Simpson's diversity was found between patients and healthy controls (P=0.060). Although roughly 29 CD8+ CDR3 sequences were shared by patients and controls, these sequences appeared highly expressed in patients and within the immunodominant clones of patients.

Profiling of TCR beta VDJ combinations and CDR3 sequences used genomic DNA as the template. TCR repertoire sequencing was run on an Illumina HiSeq 2000. As for how the authors treated the data: TRBV/TRBJ rearrangement plots, CDR3 size and DJ length profiles, and Simpson's diversity index were used to assess repertoires. The most abundant DNA sequence in the deep sequencing data was taken as the immunodominant clone. CDR3 amino acid sequences were screened for sharing across subjects and were compared with published repertoires and the VDJdb database. TCRdb reanalyzed the raw reads on its own, using fastp at Q25 for trimming and MiXCR for clone calling, and kept in-frame beta chains. Rows are unified per CDR3 protein, each entry keeping the most common DNA and genes. The V and J calls, along with clone size, are taken from TCRdb and not from the paper's own processing. For this sample the table gives approximately 180,000 distinct CDR3 sequences, of which roughly 65% were detected only once. Roughly 46% of the sample is in the top ten clones.

CDR1 and CDR2 are drawn from the germline V gene (reference sequence): SEHNR, FQNEAQ. V was cut back by 3 bases and J by 3 bases, leaving a gap of 17 bases between them. From cysteine to phenylalanine, the CDR3 is 16 amino acids long. CDR3 DNA is the only sequence kept; it has 48 bases, read in frame from the first base. About this clonotype itself: The antigen this receptor binds is unknown. Per-base quality was not reported, and no clone a single base away is much larger than it.

Flow cytometry had shown CD8+CD57+ cell expansion in the patients selected for sequencing. Severe acquired aplastic anemia was diagnosed in all patients according to International Study of Aplastic Anemia and Agranulocytosis and Camitta criteria. At the time blood was sampled, none of the patients had received any therapy. The study deep-sequenced TCR repertoires of sorted CD4+ and CD8+ blood T cells from severe aplastic anemia patients and healthy subjects. Patients were enrolled under clinicaltrials.gov protocols 00001620, 01623167, 00001397, 00071045, 00081523 and 00961064 in the USA. Ficoll-Paque density gradient centrifugation was used to isolate peripheral blood mononuclear cells. Before DNA was extracted, CD4+ and CD8+ T cells were sorted using either FACS or magnetic beads.

The source material was sorted CD4+, CD8+, or CD8+CD57+ T cells (not recorded which) from PBMCs. The TCR originated in a human donor with aplastic anemia. The V and J genes are TRBV7-9 and TRBJ1-1; D gene: possibly TRBD1, on 6 matching bases. The DNA sequence is TGTGCCAGCAGCTTTGGTCAGGGGATGTGGCACACTGAAGCTTTCTTT. Translated, this gives CASSFGQGMWHTEAFF.